These 11 T cell receptor beta chains share one sample of origin, sequenced in a study of T cell responses to AZD1222 COVID-19 vaccine. TCRdb's table, derived via immunoSEQ multiplex PCR, lists solely in-frame clones and lacks some. Of about 91,000 clones listed, 88% are singletons. The specimen comprised peripheral blood, sampled on day 0 of AZD1222 vaccination. The origin of the receptors is an adult in good health.

This chain joins TRBV24-1 and TRBJ1-5; D remains ambiguous. Trimming left V 0 bases short and J 0 bases short, with 2 bases between. This CDR3 has 14 amino acids. Germline CDR1 and CDR2: KGHDR and SFDVKD. CDR3 loop: CATSDLYSNQPQHF. The CDR3 DNA is TGTGCCACCAGTGATTTGTATAGCAATCAGCCCCAGCATTTT.

The rearrangement links TRBV9 to TRBJ1-6; D gene unclear. V was trimmed by 5 bases and J by 7 bases, leaving 7 bases between them. CDR3 length: 12 residues. Looked up from germline, CDR1 is SGDLS and CDR2 is YYNGEE. The CDR3 protein is CASSGRNSPLHF. The CDR3 DNA sequence: TGTGCCAGCAGTGGGCGAAATTCACCCCTCCACTTT.

V gene TRBV5-1 combines with J gene TRBJ1-3; D unresolved. This CDR3 spans 12 amino acids. V shed 7 bases and J shed 4 bases, with 9 bases lying between them. The V gene's germline CDR1 is SGHRS and CDR2 YFSETQ. The CDR3 is CASGAEGNTIYF. As DNA, the CDR3 is TGCGCCAGCGGCGCAGAGGGAAACACCATATATTTT.

This chain connects TRBV7-9 to TRBJ1-3, with a tentative D call TRBD1 (6 bases). The CDR3 loop spans 15 amino acids. From germline, CDR1 is SEHNR and CDR2 FQNEAQ (reference sequence). The CDR3 region is CAIRTGTPSGNTIYF. DNA of the CDR3: TGTGCTATAAGAACCGGGACACCCTCTGGAAACACCATATATTTT.

This chain links TRBV18 with TRBJ1-5; the match to TRBD1 covers 7 bases. J gave up 4 bases and V 6 bases, and 6 bases lay outside the gene matches. The CDR3 extends over 14 amino acids. Germline V gives CDR1 KGHSH, CDR2 LQKENI. CDR3: CASSPGTENQPQHF. The CDR3 DNA reads TGTGCCAGCTCCCCCGGGACAGAAAATCAGCCCCAGCATTTT.

The rearrangement uses TRBV5-4 and TRBJ2-5; 12 bases fit TRBD2. Germline CDR1 reads SGHNT; CDR2 reads YYREEE (reference sequence). The CDR3 is 15 amino acids. The V gene end was trimmed by 2 bases and the J gene end by 4 bases; junction bases not matched to a gene: 3. This chain's CDR3 is CASSFPLAGGETQYF. CDR3 nucleotide sequence: TGTGCCAGCAGCTTCCCACTAGCGGGGGGAGAGACCCAGTACTTC.

The chain joins TRBV7-2 to TRBJ2-3; no firm D call. Germline-derived CDR1 and CDR2 are SGHTA and FQGNSA. There are 13 residues in the CDR3. V was clipped by 5 bases and J by 1 base, with 7 bases between them. The CDR3 DNA sequence: TGTGCCAGCAGCCCCCCTGGCACAGATACGCAGTATTTT. This translates into CASSPPGTDTQYF.

This chain links TRBV9 with TRBJ2-1, with D unresolved. V lost 4 bases and J 4 bases, leaving 15 bases between the germline ends. The CDR3 runs 15 residues. Germline-derived CDR1 and CDR2 are SGDLS and YYNGEE. CDR3 loop: CASSLRLELYNEQFF. In DNA form, the CDR3 reads TGTGCCAGCAGCCTACGACTGGAGTTATACAATGAGCAGTTCTTC.

The V gene is TRBV24-1, the J gene TRBJ2-3; D may be TRBD1 (5 bases). Germline V CDR1 and CDR2: KGHDR, SFDVKD. Trimming cost V 2 bases and J 2 bases, with 22 bases left between them. The CDR3 covers 19 residues. This chain's CDR3 is CATSDSLPFTGTFTDTQYF. CDR3 DNA: TGTGCCACCAGTGATTCCCTACCTTTTACAGGAACCTTCACAGATACGCAGTATTTT.

The chain uses TRBV6-5 and TRBJ1-6, with a tentative D call TRBD1 (6 bases). Trimming shortened V by 6 bases and J by 7 bases, and 13 bases separated the two germline ends. This CDR3 contains 14 residues. CDR1 and CDR2 (germline): MNHEY, SVGAGI. The CDR3 DNA sequence: TGTGCCAGCAGAGCGGGGACACTCAATTCACCCCTCCACTTT. It encodes CASRAGTLNSPLHF.

The V gene is TRBV7-2, the J gene TRBJ1-2; TRBD1 aligns across 11 bases. Germline V gives CDR1 SGHTA, CDR2 FQGNSA. The J segment lost 4 bases and the V segment lost 5 bases, leaving 12 bases of the junction unmatched. There are 17 residues in the CDR3. The chain's CDR3 is CASSPPGTGGFSYGYTF. The CDR3 nucleotides are TGTGCCAGCAGCCCGCCCGGGACAGGGGGTTTCAGCTATGGCTACACCTTC. Full variable domain (remainder filled in from reference TRBV7-2 and TRBJ1-2): GAGVSQSPSNKVTEKGKDVELRCDPISGHTALYWYRQSLGQGLEFLIYFQGNSAPDKSGLPSDRFSAERTGGSVSTLTIQRTQQEDSAVYLCASSPPGTGGFSYGYTFGSGTRLTVV.